Presented here are 16 T cell receptor beta chains from one specimen sequenced in a study of OX40 agonist ivuxolimab in advanced cancers. The library was made by the immunoSEQ multiplex PCR assay. The source is immuneACCESS, and TCRdb retained only in-frame sequences with V and J called. Part of the clones is not carried over; for the studies checked, unresolved V genes explain less than half of this, and the remainder is unexplained. Recorded for this sample are tens of thousands of clones; approximately 80% of them occurred a single time. The top ten clones comprise 1.5% to 2.5% of the sample. Source: CD4+ or CD8+ T cells sorted from blood, taken in a trial of the OX40 agonist ivuxolimab. Receptors were obtained from an adult with an advanced solid tumor such as melanoma, head and neck, liver or kidney cancer.

J is TRBJ1-4 and V is TRBV4-3; D is perhaps TRBD1 (5 bases). With 0 bases removed from V and 7 bases from J, the gap between germline ends came to 9 bases. The germline V gene has CDR1 LGHNA and CDR2 YSLEER. CDR3 length equals 14 residues. Written as DNA, the CDR3 is TGCGCCAGCAGCCAAGAACAGGTCGGTGAAAAACTGTTTTTT. Protein product: CASSQEQVGEKLFF.

The sample holds many counts of this clone. In DNA, the CDR3 is TGTGCCAGCAGCAAAGAGATTGTGGAAAAACTAGCGGGAACCCCCCAGTGCGAGCAGTACGTC. This translates into CASSKEIVEKLAGTPQCEQYV. The V and J genes are TRBV21-1 and TRBJ2-7; the tabulated D call, TRBD2, remains unverified against the DNA. TRBV21-1 is a pseudogene locus. This CDR3 is 21 amino acids long.

This sequence joins TRBV5-1 and TRBJ2-7; 7 positions match TRBD2. Per the germline V gene, CDR1 is SGHRS and CDR2 is YFSETQ. The CDR3 contains 14 residues. V dropped 7 bases and J dropped 0; count of bases not matched to a gene: 7. CDR3 loop: CASGPGGISYEQYF. CDR3 coding DNA: TGCGCCAGCGGTCCCGGGGGGATCTCCTACGAGCAGTACTTC.

This chain joins TRBV27 and TRBJ1-2; D possibly corresponds to TRBD1 (5 bases). Between the trimmed V and J ends, which lost 5 bases and 6 bases, there was a span of 22 bases. The CDR3 contains 16 residues. Germline V gene sequence: CDR1 MNHEY, CDR2 SMNVEV (reference sequence). In DNA form, the CDR3 reads TGTGCCAGCAGTCCAAACAATCCGAACAGGCTAAATGGCTACACCTTC. It yields the protein CASSPNNPNRLNGYTF.

This clone was counted a few times. The gene calls are TRBV29-1 and TRBJ1-5, with a weak D call TRBD1 (6 bases). CDR3 length: 12 residues. From germline, CDR1 is SQVTM and CDR2 ANQGSEA. Between the trimmed V and J ends, which lost 4 bases and 2 bases, there was a span of 6 bases. In nucleotides, the CDR3 is TGCAGCGTTGGACAGGGCAATCAGCCCCAGCATTTT. Encoded protein: CSVGQGNQPQHF.

There are a few counts of this clone. This sequence joins TRBV5-6 and TRBJ2-4; D unresolved. CDR1 and CDR2 (germline): SGHDT, YYEEEE. The CDR3 consists of 14 residues. Between the trimmed V and J ends, which lost 0 bases and 5 bases, there was a span of 9 bases. The CDR3: CASSLDSGQNIQYF. In DNA form, the CDR3 reads TGTGCCAGCAGCTTGGATTCAGGACAAAACATTCAGTACTTC.

The chain has TRBV5-1 and TRBJ2-1; 7 nucleotides match TRBD1. This CDR3 is built from 13 residues. CDR1 and CDR2 from the germline V gene are SGHRS and YFSETQ. Unmatched junction bases numbered 1, after V lost 3 bases and J lost 4 bases. The CDR3 DNA is TGCGCCAGCAGCTCACAGGGGTACAATGAGCAGTTCTTC. Its translation is CASSSQGYNEQFF.

Only a few counts were recorded for this clone. CDR3 DNA: TGTGCCAGCAGCTTTTCCCCTTCGGCAGGGTACACCGGGGAGCTGTTTTTT. Protein sequence: CASSFSPSAGYTGELFF. The gene calls are TRBV11-3 and TRBJ2-2; a weak D match, TRBD1 (5 bases). There are 17 residues in the CDR3. V gave up 3 bases and J gave up 3 bases, with 17 bases separating them. Germline V gives CDR1 SGHNT, CDR2 YENEEA.

V gene TRBV10-3 combines with J gene TRBJ2-2; tentatively, D is TRBD1 (6 bases). Per germline, CDR1 ENHRY and CDR2 SYGVKD. The length of the CDR3 is 14 residues. Trimming cost V 7 bases and J 0 bases, with 9 bases left between them. The CDR3 coding sequence is TGTGCCATCAAGGGACAAACGAACACCGGGGAGCTGTTTTTT. It encodes CAIKGQTNTGELFF.

The rearrangement joins TRBV21-1 to TRBJ1-1; whether TRBD1, the table's D call, matches the DNA was not checked. TRBV21-1 is classified as a pseudogene. This CDR3 region has 19 residues. For the CDR3, the DNA is TGTGCCAGCAGCAAAGCGGCGGAAAGACAGAGAATTATGAACACTGAAGCTTTCTTT. Protein sequence: CASSKAAERQRIMNTEAFF.

This chain's CDR3 is CASSFFSTGTEAFF. The CDR3 nucleotides read TGTGCCAGCAGTTTTTTCTCAACCGGGACAGAGGCTTTCTTT. V is TRBV27 and J is TRBJ1-1; 7 bases align to TRBD1. V shed 3 bases and J 11 bases; nucleotides not matched to a gene: 12. In germline, CDR1 is MNHEY, CDR2 SMNVEV (reference sequence). The CDR3 is 14 residues long.

The chain uses TRBV5-6 and TRBJ1-2, with 9 nucleotides matching TRBD1. Germline V CDR1 and CDR2: SGHDT, YYEEEE. CDR3 length equals 15 residues. V lost 4 bases to trimming and J lost 4 bases; unmatched junction nucleotides: 8. CDR3 sequence reads: CASSAPGQGIYGYTF. The CDR3, as DNA: TGTGCCAGCAGCGCCCCGGGACAGGGAATCTATGGCTACACCTTC.

The chain uses TRBV2 and TRBJ1-4; TRBD1 aligns across 7 bases. Germline V gene lookup returns CDR1 SNHLY and CDR2 FYNNEI. The V and J ends lost 3 bases and 5 bases, in that order; junction bases with no gene match: 0. The CDR3 length is 13 residues. DNA of the CDR3: TGTGCCAGCAGTGACAGGGGGAATGAAAAACTGTTTTTT. Protein product: CASSDRGNEKLFF.

Only one count was recorded for this clone. The chain couples TRBV18 to TRBJ2-4, with TRBD2 matching over 13 bases. Per germline, CDR1 KGHSH and CDR2 LQKENI. J was trimmed by 5 bases and V by 5 bases; bases with no gene match: 3. The CDR3 sequence is 15 residues long. In nucleotides, the CDR3 is TGTGCCAGCTCAAGGACTAGCGGGGGAGAAAACATTCAGTACTTC. Its translation: CASSRTSGGENIQYF.

The rearrangement joins TRBV7-6 to TRBJ1-5; 8 positions match TRBD1. Germline V lookup: CDR1 SGHVS, CDR2 FNYEAQ. After removal of 4 bases from V and 4 bases from J, the junction contained 3 bases not matched to a gene. This CDR3 has 14 residues. CDR3 sequence reads: CASSSQGVNQPQHF. CDR3 sequence (DNA): TGTGCCAGCAGCTCACAGGGGGTTAATCAGCCCCAGCATTTT.

The J gene is TRBJ2-2, the V gene TRBV9; 8 nucleotides match TRBD2. The J segment lost 2 bases and the V segment lost 7 bases, leaving 1 base of the junction unmatched. Germline-derived CDR1 and CDR2 are SGDLS and YYNGEE. CDR3 length: 13 residues. In DNA, the CDR3 is TGTGCCAGCGGACTAGCAAACACCGGGGAGCTGTTTTTT. Residues: CASGLANTGELFF.